The 16 T cell receptor beta chains listed next were all sequenced from one sample in a study of human T cells and chemical hapten exposure. The time point is: pre-sensitization, week 0. Treatment specified: therapeutic diphenylcyclopropenone sensitization with weekly scalp DPC. TCRdb recomputed calls from the RACE reads with MiXCR, one row per CDR3 protein. Of tens of thousands of distinct CDR3 sequences listed, 11% to 15% are singletons. This material consisted of whole blood, taken in connection with sensitization to the hapten diphenylcyclopropenone (DPC). The receptors come from a woman aged 45-60 years with alopecia areata. Some clones in this sample may be carry-over from other donors' samples.

Only a few counts were recorded for this clonotype. The chain couples TRBV3-1 to TRBJ1-2; 9 nucleotides agree with TRBD1. Germline V CDR1 and CDR2: LGHDT, YNNKEL (reference sequence). This CDR3 contains 15 residues. The ends lost 4 bases at V and 4 bases at J; junction bases unmatched: 7. The CDR3 is CASSPGTGSPYGYTF. The DNA of the CDR3 is TGTGCCAGCAGCCCAGGGACAGGGTCCCCCTATGGCTACACCTTC.

This clonotype was picked up a small number of times. The chain couples TRBV29-1 to TRBJ2-5; 10 bases map to TRBD2. Germline V gene sequence: CDR1 SQVTM, CDR2 ANQGSEA. This CDR3 is built from 13 residues. J gave up 5 bases and V 3 bases, and 3 bases lay outside the gene matches. The CDR3, as DNA: TGCAGCGTTGAGGGGACTAGCGACGAGACCCAGTACTTC. It codes for CSVEGTSDETQYF.

This sequence joins TRBV29-1 and TRBJ1-1, with no clear D. Per germline, CDR1 SQVTM and CDR2 ANQGSEA. CDR3 length equals 10 residues. The ends were cut back, 4 bases at V and 7 bases at J, with 7 bases in the middle. CDR3 DNA: TGCAGCGTTGGTTCATTTGAAGCTTTCTTT. It codes for CSVGSFEAFF.

This clonotype was seen a few times. The chain recombines TRBV29-1 with TRBJ2-7; 7 bases map to TRBD1. V lost 7 bases to trimming and J lost 0 bases; unmatched junction nucleotides: 3. This CDR3 contains 12 residues. Germline loops: CDR1 SQVTM, CDR2 ANQGSEA. Here the CDR3 reads CSARDSSYEQYF. CDR3 nucleotide sequence: TGCAGCGCCCGGGACAGCTCCTACGAGCAGTACTTC.

In this sample, this clonotype turned up a few times. This chain uses TRBV7-9 with TRBJ1-1; 7 bases align to TRBD1. CDR3 size: 17 residues. The germline CDR1 and CDR2 sequences are SEHNR and FQNEAQ (reference sequence). Trimming at V came to 0 bases and at J to 2 bases, leaving 9 bases not matched to a gene. CDR3 amino acids: CASSLAKGGHFNTEAFF. The CDR3 DNA reads TGTGCCAGCAGCTTAGCTAAAGGGGGCCATTTCAACACTGAAGCTTTCTTT. Filled out from reference TRBV7-9 and TRBJ1-1, the complete variable domain reads DTGVSQNPRHKITKRGQNVTFRCDPISEHNRLYWYRQTLGQGPEFLTYFQNEAQLEKSRLLSDRFSAERPKGSFSTLEIQRTEQGDSAMYLCASSLAKGGHFNTEAFFGQGTRLTVV.

This clonotype has a handful of counts. This chain uses TRBV19 with TRBJ1-1; D might be TRBD1 (6 bases). The CDR3 is made up of 14 amino acids. The V and J ends lost 7 bases and 3 bases respectively, with 15 bases between them. Germline-derived CDR1 and CDR2 are LNHDA and SQIVND (reference sequence). CDR3 sequence reads: CASNRESAYTEAFF. In nucleotides, the CDR3 is TGTGCCAGTAACAGGGAATCGGCGTACACTGAAGCTTTCTTT.

This clonotype showed up many times. The chain recombines TRBV3-2 with TRBJ2-2; the listed D gene, TRBD1, was not tested against the DNA. TRBV3-2 is flagged as a pseudogene. CDR3 size: 17 residues. DNA for the CDR3: TGTGCCAGCACCTACTCCCGGGACAGGGGGCTTGAAGGGGAGCTGTTTTTT. It encodes CASTYSRDRGLEGELFF.

V gene TRBV11-1 combines with J gene TRBJ2-1, with 7 bases fitting TRBD2. Unmatched junction bases numbered 13, after V lost 10 bases and J lost 7 bases. Per germline, CDR1 SGHAT and CDR2 FQDESV (reference sequence). The CDR3 extends over 14 amino acids. CDR3 sequence: CATRVAGDGNEQFF. The DNA for the CDR3 is TGTGCCACTCGGGTGGCGGGAGATGGTAATGAGCAGTTCTTC.

The chain combines TRBV7-9 with TRBJ2-5, with D unclear. CDR3 size: 13 residues. CDR1 and CDR2 (germline): SEHNR, FQNEAQ (reference sequence). V was trimmed by 5 bases and J by 1 base, leaving 8 bases between them. The CDR3: CASSQTVQETQYF. CDR3 coding DNA: TGTGCCAGCAGCCAGACTGTCCAAGAGACCCAGTACTTC.

This clonotype was counted between two and nine times. At one end the junction does not follow the germline gene, possibly because of a read error. The chain uses TRBV29-1 and TRBJ2-6; a weak D match, TRBD2 (5 bases). This CDR3 is built from 11 residues. In germline, CDR1 is SQVTM, CDR2 ANQGSEA. The CDR3 region has the DNA TGCAGCGTTGCCGGGGTCAACGTCCTGACTTTC. The encoded protein is CSVAGVNVLTF. Looking up the rest from reference TRBV29-1 and TRBJ2-6 gives the full variable domain: SAVISQKPSRDICQRGTSLTIQCQVDSQVTMMFWYRQQPGQSLTLIATANQGSEATYESGFVIDKFPISRPNLTFSTLTVSNMSPEDSSIYLCSVAGVNVLTFGAGSRLTVL.

The chain combines TRBV7-2 with TRBJ2-4; tentative D call: TRBD1 (7 bases). V was cut by 5 bases and J by 0 bases, with 29 bases left in between. The CDR3 spans 21 residues. Germline V gene data show CDR1 as SGHTA and CDR2 as FQGNSA. CDR3 residues: CASSPDRPLVGREGAKNIQYF. In DNA, the CDR3 is TGTGCCAGCAGCCCGGACAGGCCCCTGGTGGGGCGGGAAGGAGCCAAAAACATTCAGTACTTC.

This clonotype was found a few times. J is TRBJ1-4 and V is TRBV5-1; tentative D call: TRBD1 (5 bases). Germline CDR1 and CDR2: SGHRS and YFSETQ. This CDR3 region has 14 residues. Trimming took off 2 bases at V and 4 bases at J, with 9 bases between the two ends. The CDR3 spells CASSFGGFNEKLFF. The CDR3 nucleotides are TGCGCCAGCAGCTTCGGGGGTTTTAATGAAAAACTGTTTTTT.

The chain links TRBV20-1 to TRBJ2-3; the D gene is possibly TRBD2 (6 bases). Germline V gene data show CDR1 as DFQATT and CDR2 as SNEGSKA (reference sequence). The germline V and J ends were trimmed by 3 bases and 4 bases, with 8 bases remaining between them. This CDR3 contains 12 residues. CDR3 DNA: TGCAGTGCTAGGACGGGGGCAGATACGCAGTATTTT. It codes for CSARTGADTQYF.

This clonotype appeared many times. This chain joins TRBV6-5 and TRBJ2-7, with 9 bases fitting TRBD2. Unmatched junction bases numbered 9, after V lost 2 bases and J lost 4 bases. The germline V gene has CDR1 MNHEY and CDR2 SVGAGI. The CDR3 extends over 16 amino acids. The CDR3 DNA follows: TGTGCCAGCAGTTACCGGCCGGGACTAGCTTCGTACGAGCAGTACTTC. Translated, it gives CASSYRPGLASYEQYF.

The chain combines TRBV5-1 with TRBJ2-4; 8 bases fit TRBD1. V lost 4 bases, J lost 7 bases, and 10 bases stayed unmatched. The germline V gene encodes CDR1 SGHRS and CDR2 YFSETQ. The CDR3 contains 15 residues. The CDR3 sequence is CASSQTGDASNIQYF. In DNA, the CDR3 is TGCGCCAGCAGCCAGACAGGGGATGCTAGTAACATTCAGTACTTC. The whole variable domain, remainder taken from reference TRBV5-1 and TRBJ2-4, is KAGVTQTPRYLIKTRGQQVTLSCSPISGHRSVSWYQQTPGQGLQFLFEYFSETQRNKGNFPGRFSGRQFSNSRSEMNVSTLELGDSALYLCASSQTGDASNIQYFGAGTRLSVL.

This clonotype was recorded a few times. For the CDR3, the DNA is TGTGCCAGCAGCCTCGAGGGTGCCGAGCAGTTCTTC. Translation: CASSLEGAEQFF. The chain employs TRBV7-9 and TRBJ2-1; tentatively, D is TRBD2 (5 bases). Germline loops: CDR1 SEHNR, CDR2 FQNEAQ (reference sequence). This CDR3 region has 12 residues. Trimming stripped 5 bases from V and 10 bases from J, with 12 bases between.